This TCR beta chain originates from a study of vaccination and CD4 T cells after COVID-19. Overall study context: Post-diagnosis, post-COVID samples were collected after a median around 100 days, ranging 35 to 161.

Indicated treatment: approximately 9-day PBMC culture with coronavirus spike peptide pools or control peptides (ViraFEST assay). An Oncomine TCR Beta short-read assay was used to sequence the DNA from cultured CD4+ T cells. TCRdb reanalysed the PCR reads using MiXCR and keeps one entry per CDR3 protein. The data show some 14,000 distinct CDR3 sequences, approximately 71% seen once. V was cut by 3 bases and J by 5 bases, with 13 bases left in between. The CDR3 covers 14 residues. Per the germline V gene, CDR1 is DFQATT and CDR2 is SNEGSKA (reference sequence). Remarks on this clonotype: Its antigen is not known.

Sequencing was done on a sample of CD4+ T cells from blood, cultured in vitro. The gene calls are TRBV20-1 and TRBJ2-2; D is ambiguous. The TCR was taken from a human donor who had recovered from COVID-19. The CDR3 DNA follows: TGCAGTGCTAGGGTGGATGGGCGGACCGGGGAGCTGTTTTTT. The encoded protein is CSARVDGRTGELFF.